The 30 T cell receptor beta chains reported below all come from one sample, sequenced in a study of shared clonotypes between healthy human individuals. Sequencing used immunoSEQ multiplex PCR; TCRdb keeps in-frame clones, though not all of them. The sample includes roughly 1,000,000 clones, 78% of them seen just once. The sample was memory CD4+ T cells from PBMCs. Noted subset: CD45RA-negative fraction. The receptors stem from a man younger than 35 in good health. Some clones in this sample may be carry-over from other donors' samples.

V gene TRBV7-9 combines with J gene TRBJ1-4; 9 nucleotides agree with TRBD1. In germline, CDR1 is SEHNR, CDR2 FQNEAQ (reference sequence). J lost 2 bases, V lost 5 bases, and 3 bases had no gene match. The CDR3 consists of 15 residues. DNA for the CDR3: TGTGCCAGCAGCGGGGGACAGGGCACTAATGAAAAACTGTTTTTT. The encoded protein is CASSGGQGTNEKLFF.

The V gene is TRBV7-8, the J gene TRBJ2-3; D remains unclear. V was trimmed by 0 bases and J by 0 bases, leaving 10 bases between them. Looked up from germline, CDR1 is SGHVS and CDR2 is FQNEAQ. CDR3 length equals 16 residues. The DNA for the CDR3 is TGTGCCAGCAGCTTAGCTTGGGCGGATAGCACAGATACGCAGTATTTT. It specifies CASSLAWADSTDTQYF.

The chain is built from TRBV10-2 and TRBJ2-7; possibly TRBD2 for D (5 bases). The V gene's germline CDR1 is WSHSY and CDR2 SAAADI. Trimming left V 4 bases short and J 6 bases short, with 16 bases between. The CDR3 has 14 amino acids. CDR3 residues: CASSALRDRGEQYF. CDR3 DNA: TGCGCCAGCAGTGCCCTTCGGGATCGGGGCGAGCAGTACTTC.

The chain couples TRBV18 to TRBJ2-4, with TRBD2 as a possible D gene (6 bases). The ends were cut back, 3 bases at V and 8 bases at J, with 14 bases in the middle. The CDR3 consists of 14 residues. The germline V gene has CDR1 KGHSH and CDR2 LQKENI. The CDR3, as DNA: TGTGCCAGCTCACCCCGGGAGTTGGGGGACATTCAGTACTTC. This encodes CASSPRELGDIQYF.

About this clone: A much larger clone differs by one base, so this may be a read error. The same CDR3 also results from other DNA sequences found in this sample. J is TRBJ2-5 and V is TRBV9, with TRBD2 identical over 10 bases. Germline CDR1 is SGDLS and CDR2 is YYNGEE. V dropped 3 bases and J dropped 2; count of bases not matched to a gene: 4. CDR3 length: 15 residues. For the CDR3, the DNA is TGTGCCAGCAGCGCTGGGACTAGCGCGCAAGAGACCCAGTACTTC. Encoded protein: CASSAGTSAQETQYF.

V gene TRBV6-8 combines with J gene TRBJ2-7; D gene uncertain. Per germline, CDR1 MNHGY and CDR2 SAAAGT. The CDR3 runs to 13 residues. With 8 bases removed from V and 5 bases from J, the gap between germline ends came to 16 bases. The CDR3 here is CASDLHQADEQYF. For the CDR3, the DNA is TGTGCCAGCGATTTACACCAAGCTGACGAGCAGTACTTC.

Concerning this clone: One end of the junction is discordant with germline, which a read error may explain. The chain is built from TRBV27 and TRBJ1-2, with D tentatively TRBD1 (5 bases). Germline CDR1 MNHEY, CDR2 SMNVEV (reference sequence). This CDR3 has 13 amino acids. CDR3 in amino acids: CASSLKPGGGPQF. The DNA of the CDR3 is TGTGCCAGCAGTTTAAAGCCCGGGGGAGGTCCCCAATTC.

The V and J genes are TRBV28 and TRBJ1-5, with a weak D call TRBD1 (5 bases). CDR3 length: 17 residues. Between the trimmed V and J ends, which lost 1 base and 2 bases, there was a span of 15 bases. CDR1 MDHEN and CDR2 SYDVKM come from the germline V gene. CDR3 protein: CASSLFGADWGNQPQHF. CDR3 sequence (DNA): TGTGCCAGCAGTTTATTTGGGGCCGACTGGGGCAATCAGCCCCAGCATTTT.

The V call is TRBV6-1, the J call TRBJ1-2; D is unclear. Trimming took 4 bases from V and 0 from J, leaving 12 bases between them. Per the germline V gene, CDR1 is MNHNS and CDR2 is SASEGT. The CDR3 loop spans 15 amino acids. DNA for the CDR3: TGTGCCAGCAGTGTTGGGCTCCGAGCTAACTATGGCTACACCTTC. This translates into CASSVGLRANYGYTF.

This chain joins TRBV7-8 and TRBJ2-5; 7 bases map to TRBD1. V was pared by 1 base and J by 5 bases, with 7 bases of the junction left unmatched. This CDR3 contains 15 residues. Per the germline V gene, CDR1 is SGHVS and CDR2 is FQNEAQ. The CDR3 nucleotides read TGTGCCAGCAGCTTAGTACACAGGGGACAGGAGACCCAGTACTTC. Protein: CASSLVHRGQETQYF.

This clone was seen only once. The V call is TRBV6-6, the J call TRBJ1-1, with a weak D call TRBD1 (5 bases). This CDR3 comprises 16 residues. Looked up from germline, CDR1 is MNHNY and CDR2 is SVGAGI (reference sequence). Trimming took off 7 bases at V and 4 bases at J, with 22 bases between the two ends. The CDR3, as DNA: TGTGCCAGCACCCACCTACCCATTGTGGGGCCCACTGAAGCTTTCTTT. Translation gives CASTHLPIVGPTEAFF.

The J gene is TRBJ2-2, the V gene TRBV7-3; D remains unclear. V lost 3 bases and J lost 1, with 6 bases in between. Germline V CDR1 and CDR2: SGHTA, FQGTGA. This CDR3 is built from 14 residues. CDR3 bases: TGTGCCAGCAGCTTTGACGGGAACACCGGGGAGCTGTTTTTT. This gives the protein CASSFDGNTGELFF.

This chain joins TRBV11-3 and TRBJ1-3; D gene ambiguous. With 4 bases removed from V and 5 bases from J, the gap between germline ends came to 18 bases. CDR1 is SGHNT, CDR2 YENEEA, per germline. This CDR3 has 16 amino acids. The DNA for the CDR3 is TGTGCCAGCAGCTCGTCCCCCGAAGACGGCAGAAACACCATATATTTT. It yields the protein CASSSSPEDGRNTIYF.

The CDR3 region has the DNA TGTGCCAGCAGCGGCCGGGAATTGGGAGAGACCCAGTACTTC. Translating gives CASSGRELGETQYF. V usage is TRBV5-4 and J usage is TRBJ2-5, with D perhaps matching TRBD2 (5 bases). The CDR3 length is 14 residues. Trimming stripped 4 bases from V and 4 bases from J, with 14 bases between. Per the germline V gene, CDR1 is SGHNT and CDR2 is YYREEE (reference sequence).

Points on this clone: Other DNA sequences in the sample encode the same CDR3. The chain recombines TRBV11-2 with TRBJ2-1; 8 bases fit TRBD2. Per germline, CDR1 SGHAT and CDR2 FQNNGV. The ends lost 4 bases at V and 4 bases at J; junction bases unmatched: 6. The CDR3 has 15 amino acids. The CDR3 region is CASSSIAGSYNEQFF. CDR3 coding DNA: TGTGCCAGCAGCTCGATAGCGGGATCGTACAATGAGCAGTTCTTC.

The CDR3 protein is CAWSGTSGTRATGELFF. DNA of the CDR3: TGTGCCTGGAGCGGGACTAGCGGGACGCGAGCCACCGGGGAGCTGTTTTTT. V and J are TRBV30 and TRBJ2-2; 13 bases align to TRBD2. Germline-derived CDR1 and CDR2 are GTSNPN and SVGIG (reference sequence). The ends lost 3 bases at V and 4 bases at J; junction bases unmatched: 8. CDR3 size: 17 residues. Supplemented by reference TRBV30 and TRBJ2-2, the full variable domain reads SQTIHQWPATLVQPVGSPLSLECTVEGTSNPNLYWYRQAAGRGLQLLFYSVGIGQISSEVPQNLSASRPQDRQFILSSKKLLLSDSGFYLCAWSGTSGTRATGELFFGEGSRLTVL.

J is TRBJ2-3 and V is TRBV27; TRBD2 agrees at 14 bases. The CDR3 sequence is 17 residues long. V dropped 5 bases and J dropped 0; count of bases not matched to a gene: 4. CDR1 is MNHEY, CDR2 SMNVEV, per germline (reference sequence). The CDR3 reads CASSGLAGGSSTDTQYF. CDR3 DNA sequence: TGTGCCAGCAGTGGACTAGCGGGAGGATCTAGCACAGATACGCAGTATTTT.

The V call is TRBV15, the J call TRBJ2-7, with a weak D call TRBD2 (6 bases). V was clipped by 1 base and J by 7 bases, with 17 bases between them. The CDR3 has 15 amino acids. The germline V gene encodes CDR1 LNHNV and CDR2 YYDKDF (reference sequence). The CDR3 loop is CATSRGPGTPGEQYF. The CDR3 DNA reads as TGTGCCACCAGCAGAGGCCCCGGGACTCCGGGAGAGCAGTACTTC.

The chain links TRBV5-1 to TRBJ1-2; possibly TRBD1 for D (5 bases). The CDR3 sequence is 17 residues long. V shed 0 bases and J shed 8 bases, with 23 bases lying between them. In germline, CDR1 is SGHRS, CDR2 YFSETQ. The CDR3 spells CASSLEAGTYPKWGYTF. As DNA, the CDR3 is TGCGCCAGCAGCTTGGAAGCCGGGACTTACCCTAAGTGGGGCTACACCTTC. Together with reference TRBV5-1 and TRBJ1-2, the CDR3 gives the full variable domain: KAGVTQTPRYLIKTRGQQVTLSCSPISGHRSVSWYQQTPGQGLQFLFEYFSETQRNKGNFPGRFSGRQFSNSRSEMNVSTLELGDSALYLCASSLEAGTYPKWGYTFGSGTRLTVV.

The rearrangement joins TRBV7-8 to TRBJ2-1, with D maybe TRBD2 (7 bases). Trimming stripped 8 bases from V and 1 base from J, with 9 bases between. Germline V gene lookup returns CDR1 SGHVS and CDR2 FQNEAQ. The CDR3 has 13 residues. This CDR3 reads CASGGASYNEQFF. The CDR3 bases are TGTGCCAGCGGGGGGGCTTCCTACAATGAGCAGTTCTTC.

V and J are TRBV4-1 and TRBJ2-5, with D hard to call. The J call may be incorrect, as the DNA end agrees better with TRBJ2-7. The germline V gene encodes CDR1 MGHRA and CDR2 YSYEKL. The CDR3 sequence is 13 residues long. CDR3 in amino acids: CASSQGISYEQYF. As DNA, the CDR3 is TGCGCCAGCAGCCAAGGTATCTCCTACGAGCAGTACTTC.

The chain has TRBV25-1 and TRBJ1-2, with unresolved D. The CDR3 extends over 12 amino acids. Germline V gene data show CDR1 as MGHDK and CDR2 as SYGVNS. Trimming shortened V by 0 bases and J by 8 bases, and 7 bases separated the two germline ends. The CDR3 nucleotides read TGTGCCAGCAGTGAATACGGAAGCGGCTACACCTTC. Its translation is CASSEYGSGYTF.

This chain joins TRBV7-2 and TRBJ2-7; 11 bases align to TRBD2. The CDR3 runs to 15 residues. Germline V gene lookup returns CDR1 SGHTA and CDR2 FQGNSA. Trimming cost V 4 bases and J 6 bases; bases outside gene matches: 8. The CDR3 coding sequence is TGTGCCAGCAGCTCTGTAGCGGGAGGGCCCCTCGAGCAGTACTTC. Translated, it gives CASSSVAGGPLEQYF.

The CDR3 DNA reads TGCAGCGTTGCCCGACAGGCCCACGAGCAGTACTTC. It specifies CSVARQAHEQYF. V gene TRBV29-1 combines with J gene TRBJ2-7; a weak D match, TRBD1 (6 bases). The CDR3 sequence is 12 residues long. Trimming stripped 4 bases from V and 5 bases from J, with 12 bases between. CDR1 is SQVTM and CDR2 is ANQGSEA in the germline V gene.

The chain uses TRBV6-5 and TRBJ2-7, with D uncertain. The CDR3 spans 13 residues. Germline-derived CDR1 and CDR2 are MNHEY and SVGAGI. The V end lost 4 bases, the J end lost 6 bases, and 13 bases lay between the germline ends. In DNA form, the CDR3 reads TGTGCCAGCAGTTTAGGGTATTCGCGCGAGCAGTACTTC. Translating it yields CASSLGYSREQYF.

The V gene is TRBV2, the J gene TRBJ1-1; unclear D gene. The ends were cut back, 6 bases at V and 1 base at J, with 15 bases in the middle. CDR3 length equals 15 residues. Germline CDR1 SNHLY, CDR2 FYNNEI. Here the CDR3 reads CASRKGRQRNTEAFF. As DNA, the CDR3 is TGTGCCAGCAGAAAAGGGAGGCAGAGGAACACTGAAGCTTTCTTT.

This chain uses TRBV6-1 with TRBJ1-4; D gene uncertain. Trimming took off 4 bases at V and 3 bases at J, with 12 bases between the two ends. This CDR3 spans 15 amino acids. Per the germline V gene, CDR1 is MNHNS and CDR2 is SASEGT. As DNA, the CDR3 is TGTGCCAGCAGTGGGACGACGGCCCCTAATGAAAAACTGTTTTTT. The encoded protein is CASSGTTAPNEKLFF.

This chain joins TRBV5-4 and TRBJ2-3, with 12 positions matching TRBD2. This CDR3 is 16 amino acids long. The germline gives CDR1 SGHNT, CDR2 YYREEE (reference sequence). The V gene end was trimmed by 2 bases and the J gene end by 4 bases; junction bases not matched to a gene: 5. This CDR3 reads CASSLLTSGSADTQYF. The CDR3 DNA sequence: TGTGCCAGCAGCTTACTGACTAGCGGGAGCGCAGATACGCAGTATTTT.

The chain carries TRBV4-2 and TRBJ1-2, with D perhaps matching TRBD1 (5 bases). The CDR3 length is 14 residues. From germline, CDR1 is LGHNA and CDR2 YNFKEQ. The germline V and J ends were trimmed by 1 base and 7 bases, with 13 bases remaining between them. The CDR3 sequence: CASSQAAGSSGYTF. The CDR3, as DNA: TGTGCCAGCAGCCAAGCGGCAGGGAGCTCTGGCTACACCTTC.

The chain carries TRBV19 and TRBJ1-5, with a weak D call TRBD1 (5 bases). Germline V gene sequence: CDR1 LNHDA, CDR2 SQIVND (reference sequence). This CDR3 has 14 amino acids. Trimming removed 4 bases from V and 7 bases from J, with 14 bases in between. The CDR3 spells CASSTTTAGQPQHF. In DNA form, the CDR3 reads TGTGCCAGTAGTACCACGACAGCGGGGCAGCCCCAGCATTTT.